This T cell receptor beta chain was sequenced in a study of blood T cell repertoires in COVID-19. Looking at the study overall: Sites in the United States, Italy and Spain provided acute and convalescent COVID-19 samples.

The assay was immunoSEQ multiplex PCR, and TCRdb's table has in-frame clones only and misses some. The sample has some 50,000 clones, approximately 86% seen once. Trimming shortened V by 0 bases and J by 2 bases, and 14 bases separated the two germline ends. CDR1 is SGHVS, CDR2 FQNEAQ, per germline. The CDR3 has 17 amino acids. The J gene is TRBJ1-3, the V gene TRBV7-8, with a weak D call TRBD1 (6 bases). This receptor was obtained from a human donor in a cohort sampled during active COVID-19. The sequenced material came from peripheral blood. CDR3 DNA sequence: TGTGCCAGCAGCTTAGCTTTCCCAGGGGCAACTGGAAACACCATATATTTT. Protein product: CASSLAFPGATGNTIYF. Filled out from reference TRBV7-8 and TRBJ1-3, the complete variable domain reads GAGVSQSPRYKVAKRGQDVALRCDPISGHVSLFWYQQALGQGPEFLTYFQNEAQLDKSGLPSDRFFAERPEGSVSTLKIQRTQQEDSAVYLCASSLAFPGATGNTIYFGEGSWLTVV.